These 8 T cell receptor beta chains came from one sample sequenced in a study of blood T cell repertoires in COVID-19. The repertoire was sequenced with immunoSEQ multiplex PCR; TCRdb's copy has only in-frame clones and lacks some. Among 390,000 or so clones listed, around 92% were seen once. Sequenced input: peripheral blood. The receptors were sampled from a woman under 40 with COVID-19, enrolled during active disease.

V usage is TRBV3-1 (or the pseudogene TRBV3-2) and J usage is TRBJ2-4, with D hard to call. Trimming shortened V by 0 bases and J by 0 bases, and 3 bases separated the two germline ends. The CDR3 consists of 14 residues. Germline assignment: CDR1 LGHDT and CDR2 YNNKEL (reference sequence). The CDR3 DNA reads as TGTGCCAGCAGCCAAGACATAGCCAAAAACATTCAGTACTTC. Its translation is CASSQDIAKNIQYF.

V usage is TRBV5-1 and J usage is TRBJ2-2; D not resolved. V was shortened by 1 base and J by 4 bases, with 5 bases between the two germline ends. The CDR3 is made up of 13 amino acids. CDR1 and CDR2 (germline): SGHRS, YFSETQ. The CDR3 DNA is TGCGCCAGCAGCTTGAGGAGCACCGGGGAGCTGTTTTTT. It encodes CASSLRSTGELFF. Looking up the rest from reference TRBV5-1 and TRBJ2-2 gives the full variable domain: KAGVTQTPRYLIKTRGQQVTLSCSPISGHRSVSWYQQTPGQGLQFLFEYFSETQRNKGNFPGRFSGRQFSNSRSEMNVSTLELGDSALYLCASSLRSTGELFFGEGSRLTVL.

The chain joins TRBV18 to TRBJ2-7, with D perhaps TRBD1 (6 bases). CDR3 length equals 13 residues. Trimming took off 3 bases at V and 3 bases at J, with 9 bases between the two ends. Germline V CDR1 and CDR2: KGHSH, LQKENI. CDR3 nucleotides: TGTGCCAGCTCACCGGGGGCCCACTACGAGCAGTACTTC. This translates into CASSPGAHYEQYF.

This clone is a singleton in its sample. The gene calls are TRBV9 and TRBJ2-2; the D is unclear. V lost 0 bases, J lost 8 bases, and 8 bases lay in between. The CDR3 runs 13 residues. Germline V CDR1 and CDR2: SGDLS, YYNGEE. Here the CDR3 reads CASSVEQTGELFF. The CDR3 DNA sequence: TGTGCCAGCAGCGTAGAACAGACAGGGGAGCTGTTTTTT.

The chain links TRBV6-6 to TRBJ1-1; tentatively, D is TRBD1 (5 bases). V was pared by 5 bases and J by 2 bases, with 15 bases between. Germline CDR1 is MNHNY and CDR2 is SVGAGI (reference sequence). The CDR3 sequence is 15 residues long. For the CDR3, the DNA is TGTGCCAGCAGTGCCCGGGGGGGAACAAACACTGAAGCTTTCTTT. This translates into CASSARGGTNTEAFF.

This clone was picked up one time. At one end, the junction sequence differs from germline, possibly due to a read error. V gene TRBV18 combines with J gene TRBJ1-4; tentatively, D is TRBD1 (6 bases). CDR1 KGHSH and CDR2 LQKENI come from the germline V gene. The CDR3 runs to 15 residues. In nucleotides, the CDR3 is TGTGCCAGCTCAACACCCGAGGGGGACGGAGAAAAACTGTTTTTT. As protein: CASSTPEGDGEKLFF.

The V gene is TRBV27, the J gene TRBJ2-1; tentative D call: TRBD1 (5 bases). V was pared by 5 bases and J by 0 bases, with 14 bases between. Germline-derived CDR1 and CDR2 are MNHEY and SMNVEV (reference sequence). This CDR3 is built from 16 residues. The CDR3 DNA reads as TGTGCCAGCAGTGGCGCCTCTAGGGGCTCCTACAATGAGCAGTTCTTC. Its translation is CASSGASRGSYNEQFF.

The chain recombines TRBV6-5 with TRBJ2-3; TRBD1 might be the D (5 bases). The CDR3 is made up of 15 amino acids. CDR1 is MNHEY, CDR2 SVGAGI, per germline. V gave up 2 bases and J gave up 8 bases, with 17 bases separating them. The CDR3 DNA is TGTGCCAGCAGTTACGACAGTTCCCTTGGCGGTACGCAGTATTTT. It translates to CASSYDSSLGGTQYF.